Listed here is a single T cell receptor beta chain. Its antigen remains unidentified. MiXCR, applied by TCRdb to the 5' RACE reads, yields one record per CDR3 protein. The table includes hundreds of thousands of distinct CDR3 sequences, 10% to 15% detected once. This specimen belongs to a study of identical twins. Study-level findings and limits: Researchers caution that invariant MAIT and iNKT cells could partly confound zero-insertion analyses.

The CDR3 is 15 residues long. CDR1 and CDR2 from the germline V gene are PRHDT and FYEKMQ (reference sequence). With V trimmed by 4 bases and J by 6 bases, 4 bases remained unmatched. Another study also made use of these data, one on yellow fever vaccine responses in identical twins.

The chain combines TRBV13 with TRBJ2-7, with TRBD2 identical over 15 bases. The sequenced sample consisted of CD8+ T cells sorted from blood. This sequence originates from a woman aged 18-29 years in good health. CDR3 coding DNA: TGTGCCAGCAGCTCCGGACTAGCGGGAGGGCTCGAGCAGTACTTC. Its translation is CASSSGLAGGLEQYF.